This TCR beta chain stems from a study of blood T cells in healthy people across ages. The sample providers were healthy Caucasian people from Russia, aged roughly 6 to 100. Per sample, a minimum of 6 million PBMCs were isolated. Together with a sample-barcoded 5' primer, a J-beta primer mix was included in a second PCR lasting about 7 to 12 cycles. A template-switch adaptor containing 12 random nucleotides labeled each cDNA molecule. Paired-end reads containing CDR3 totaled no fewer than 3 million for each sample. TCRdb re-called the 5' RACE reads with MiXCR, one entry per CDR3 protein. The table lists over 1,500,000 distinct CDR3 sequences, about two fifths of them singletons. The trim removed 5 bases at V and 6 bases at J, leaving 12 bases unmatched. Germline CDR1 SGHTA, CDR2 FQGNSA. The CDR3 loop spans 15 amino acids.

The sequence was collected from a human donor in good health. The V call is TRBV7-2, the J call TRBJ1-2; 7 positions agree with TRBD1. The specimen was blood. CDR3 loop: CASSAPTGYRHGYTF. Written as DNA, the CDR3 is TGTGCCAGCAGCGCACCGACAGGGTATCGACATGGCTACACCTTC.